These 9 T cell receptor beta chains were all obtained from the same sample, sequenced in a study of T-cell reconstitution after alpha-beta-depleted transplantation in children. It was with unique molecular identifiers that the TCRbeta library was prepared. From the PCR reads, TCRdb called clonotypes with MiXCR, one entry per CDR3 protein. The table includes around 71,000 distinct CDR3 sequences, about 7% detected once. The material was PBMCs from the stem cell graft donor, obtained from the stem cell graft. The receptors stem from a human donor who donated a stem cell graft to a child with acute lymphoblastic leukemia.

In its sample, this clonotype was seen many times. The V gene is TRBV7-3, the J gene TRBJ1-1; TRBD1 agrees at 11 bases. The ends lost 5 bases at V and 1 base at J; junction bases unmatched: 3. Germline CDR1 is SGHTA and CDR2 is FQGTGA. This CDR3 contains 15 residues. In DNA, the CDR3 is TGTGCCAGCAGCAGCGGACAGGGGGCGAACACTGAAGCTTTCTTT. Protein sequence: CASSSGQGANTEAFF.

In this sample, this clonotype turned up many times. This chain uses TRBV16 with TRBJ1-3; D is ambiguous. V lost 4 bases to trimming and J lost 0 bases, with 10 bases between them. CDR3 length: 15 residues. Germline V gives CDR1 KGHSY, CDR2 FQNENV. This CDR3 is CASSRDLSSGNTIYF. The CDR3 region has the DNA TGTGCCAGCAGCCGCGACTTGAGCTCTGGAAACACCATATATTTT.

On this clonotype itself: At one of its ends the junction is not consistent with the germline gene, which may arise from a read error. CDR3 in DNA: TGCGCCAGTAGCCAGGGCATCCAAGAGACCCAGTACTTC. Its protein is CASSQGIQETQYF. This chain connects TRBV4-3 to TRBJ2-5, with a possible D match to TRBD1 (5 bases). The CDR3 length is 13 residues. Germline lookup yields CDR1 LGHNA and CDR2 YSLEER.

The V and J genes are TRBV27 and TRBJ2-3; D call uncertain. V was trimmed by 4 bases and J by 1 base, leaving 9 bases between them. The CDR3 spans 14 residues. The germline V gene has CDR1 MNHEY and CDR2 SMNVEV (reference sequence). The CDR3 nucleotides read TGTGCCAGCAGTTCCCGGGCCGGCACAGATACGCAGTATTTT. The encoded protein is CASSSRAGTDTQYF.

This rearrangement joins TRBV19 to TRBJ2-1; D perhaps matches TRBD2 (5 bases). Trimming shortened V by 6 bases and J by 8 bases, and 14 bases separated the two germline ends. CDR1 is LNHDA and CDR2 is SQIVND in the germline V gene (reference sequence). CDR3 size: 13 residues. The DNA for the CDR3 is TGTGCCAGTAGCACACTCGGGGTAGATGAGCAGTTCTTC. The encoded protein is CASSTLGVDEQFF.

In regard to this clonotype: One end of the junction fails to match germline, which may point to a read error. This chain joins TRBV7-9 and TRBJ2-7; D is tentatively TRBD1 or TRBD2 (5 bases each). CDR1 and CDR2 (germline): SEHNR, FQNEAQ (reference sequence). The CDR3 contains 13 residues. DNA for the CDR3: TGTGCCATCAGCCCCAGTGGGGGTTACGAGCAGTACTTC. Amino acids: CAISPSGGYEQYF. Complete variable domain (other parts from reference TRBV7-9 and TRBJ2-7): DTGVSQNPRHKITKRGQNVTFRCDPISEHNRLYWYRQTLGQGPEFLTYFQNEAQLEKSRLLSDRFSAERPKGSFSTLEIQRTEQGDSAMYLCAISPSGGYEQYFGPGTRLTVT.

At least ten counts were recorded for this clonotype. The rearrangement uses TRBV6-5 and TRBJ1-1; TRBD1 agrees at 9 bases. V trimming: 7 bases; J trimming: 4 bases; junction bases outside the gene matches: 4. Germline values: CDR1 MNHEY, CDR2 SVGAGI. The CDR3 spans 13 residues. CDR3 in DNA: TGTGCCAGCACCCCGGGACAGGGCACTGAAGCTTTCTTT. This gives the protein CASTPGQGTEAFF.

This clonotype occurred many times. The V gene is TRBV10-1, the J gene TRBJ2-1; D is unresolved. The CDR3 extends over 13 amino acids. Germline loops: CDR1 WNHNN, CDR2 SYGVQD (reference sequence). V lost 2 bases to trimming and J lost 7 bases, with 9 bases between them. The CDR3: CASSEVGRNEQFF. The CDR3 nucleotides are TGCGCCAGCAGTGAGGTGGGCCGGAATGAGCAGTTCTTC.

The chain carries TRBV7-9 and TRBJ2-4, with 7 bases aligning to TRBD1. Germline CDR1 SEHNR, CDR2 FQNEAQ (reference sequence). The length of the CDR3 is 13 residues. The CDR3 nucleotides read TGTGCTATCATAGACAGGGATCGAAACATTCAGTACTTC. Residues: CAIIDRDRNIQYF.